A selection of T cell receptor beta chains follows, all from one sample in a study of T cell responses to AZD1222 COVID-19 vaccine. Clones were read by immunoSEQ multiplex PCR, and TCRdb kept only the in-frame ones, dropping some. The sample shows over 65,000 clones, more than 75% of them seen only once. The input for sequencing was peripheral blood, taken on day 0 of AZD1222 vaccination. These receptors came from an adult in good health. Both conserved end residues are part of each CDR3. Each record gives: clone size, D gene, V gene, J gene, CDR3 DNA, CDR3 protein. A D gene is named only where the DNA matches it firmly. Where a row states a size, it is once, few, many or the class of an expanded clone; other rows omit it.

-	TRBD2	TRBV28	TRBJ2-7	TGTGCCAGCAGGATTGGCTCCGGGACTAGTGTCGAGCAGTACTTC	CASRIGSGTSVEQYF
-	-	TRBV10-1	TRBJ2-2	TGCGCCAGCAGTGGGACTACCAACACCGGGGAGCTGTTTTTT	CASSGTTNTGELFF
-	-	TRBV2	TRBJ2-1	TGTGCCAGCAGCACCAATGAGCAGTTCTTC	CASSTNEQFF
-	TRBD1	TRBV19	TRBJ2-7	TGTGCCAGTAGCCGGGACAGGGGGAACTACGAGCAGTACTTC	CASSRDRGNYEQYF
-	-	TRBV18	TRBJ1-5	TGTGCCAGCTCACCTAACAGGGTAAGCAATCAGCCCCAGCATTTT	CASSPNRVSNQPQHF
-	TRBD2	TRBV5-5	TRBJ2-7	TGTGCCAGCAGCTTTGGACTAGCGGTTCACTACGAGCAGTACTTC	CASSFGLAVHYEQYF
-	TRBD1	TRBV18	TRBJ1-2	TGTGCCAGCTCACCGGAAGTCGGGGCAGGGGGTGGCTACACCTTC	CASSPEVGAGGGYTF
-	-	TRBV27	TRBJ2-3	TGTGCCAGCAGTTTAAGGGGCTCGGGTCCTACGCAGTATTTT	CASSLRGSGPTQYF
-	-	TRBV29-1	TRBJ2-3	TGCAGCGTCGATACAGATACGCAGTATTTT	CSVDTDTQYF
-	-	TRBV11-3	TRBJ2-1	TGTGCCAGCAGCACCAACAGGGTTAATGAGCAGTTCTTC	CASSTNRVNEQFF
-	-	TRBV9	TRBJ2-5	TGTGCCAGCAGCGTAGGGTCGGATTTTGAGACCCAGTACTTC	CASSVGSDFETQYF
-	TRBD1	TRBV19	TRBJ1-5	TGTGCCAGTAGTATCCGACAGGGGCAAAGCAATCAGCCCCAGCATTTT	CASSIRQGQSNQPQHF
medium-sized	-	TRBV2	TRBJ2-1	TGTGCCAGCAGACCGATAATCGGCTATGAGCAGTTCTTC	CASRPIIGYEQFF
-	TRBD1	TRBV29-1	TRBJ2-7	TGCAGCGTTGATTCACAGGGGGCTAACGAGCAGTACTTC	CSVDSQGANEQYF
-	-	TRBV30	TRBJ1-3	TGTGCCATGCCCCTCTCTGGAAACACCATATATTTT	CAMPLSGNTIYF
few	TRBD2	TRBV7-2	TRBJ2-7	TGTGCCAGCAGCAGGGACCAAGGGAGGGGAAGCTCCTACGAGCAGTACTTC	CASSRDQGRGSSYEQYF
-	TRBD2	TRBV9	TRBJ2-1	TGTGCCAGCAGCGTAGTAGAGACTAGCCGGAATGAGCAGTTCTTC	CASSVVETSRNEQFF
-	-	TRBV28	TRBJ2-1	TGTGCCAGCAGTTTGCTGGGGGGTGAGCAGTTCTTC	CASSLLGGEQFF
-	-	TRBV2	TRBJ1-2	TGTGCCAGCAGTCGGGACCCAACGACCTATGGCTACACCTTC	CASSRDPTTYGYTF
-	-	TRBV28	TRBJ2-7	TGTGCCAGCAGTTTAACAGGGTACGAGCAGTACTTC	CASSLTGYEQYF
-	-	TRBV5-1	TRBJ2-1	TGCGCCAGCAGCTTGCGTGTAGCTCCGGATGAGCAGTTCTTC	CASSLRVAPDEQFF
-	-	TRBV28	TRBJ2-3	TGTGCCAGCAGTTCATTCAGTATCACAGATACGCAGTATTTT	CASSSFSITDTQYF